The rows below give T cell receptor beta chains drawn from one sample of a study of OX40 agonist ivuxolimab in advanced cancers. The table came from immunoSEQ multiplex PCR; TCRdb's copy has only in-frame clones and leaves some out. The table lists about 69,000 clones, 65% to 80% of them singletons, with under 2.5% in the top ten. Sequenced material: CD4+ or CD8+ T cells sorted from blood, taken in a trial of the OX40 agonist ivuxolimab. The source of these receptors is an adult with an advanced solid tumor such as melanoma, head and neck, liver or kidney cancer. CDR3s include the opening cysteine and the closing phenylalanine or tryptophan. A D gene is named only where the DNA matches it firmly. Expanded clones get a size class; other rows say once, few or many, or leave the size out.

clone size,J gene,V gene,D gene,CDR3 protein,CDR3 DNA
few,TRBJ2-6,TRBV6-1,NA,CASSEDVFSGANVLTF,TGTGCCAGCAGTGAAGATGTGTTCTCTGGGGCCAACGTCCTGACTTTC
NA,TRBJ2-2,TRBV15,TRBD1,CATSRDSGTASTGELFF,TGTGCCACCAGCAGAGATTCCGGGACAGCAAGCACCGGGGAGCTGTTTTTT
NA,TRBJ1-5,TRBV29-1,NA,CSVGEGSNQPQHF,TGCAGCGTTGGGGAGGGAAGCAATCAGCCCCAGCATTTT
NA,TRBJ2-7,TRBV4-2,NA,CASSLSGYEQYF,TGTGCCAGCAGCCTTAGCGGTTACGAGCAGTACTTC
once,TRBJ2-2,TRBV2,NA,CASTARRGHYTGELFF,TGTGCCAGCACTGCCCGGCGCGGGCATTACACCGGGGAGCTGTTTTTT
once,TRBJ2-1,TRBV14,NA,CASSQEQVVWQFF,TGTGCCAGCAGCCAAGAACAGGTCGTGTGGCAGTTCTTC
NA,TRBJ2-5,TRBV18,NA,CASSLDGQGTQYF,TGTGCCAGCTCTCTGGACGGTCAAGGGACCCAGTACTTC
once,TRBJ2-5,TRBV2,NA,CATAYASQETQYF,TGTGCCACAGCATACGCTAGCCAAGAGACCCAGTACTTC
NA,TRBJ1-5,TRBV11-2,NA,CASSLRSGMPQHF,TGTGCCAGCAGCTTAAGGTCAGGGATGCCCCAGCATTTT
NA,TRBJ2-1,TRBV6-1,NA,CASSGGYGQAEQFF,TGTGCCAGCAGTGGGGGATACGGGCAAGCTGAGCAGTTCTTC
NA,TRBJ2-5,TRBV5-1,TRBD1,CASSLGDRAQETQYF,TGCGCCAGCAGCTTAGGAGACAGGGCACAAGAGACCCAGTACTTC
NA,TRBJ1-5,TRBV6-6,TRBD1,CASSYGTGSQPQHF,TGTGCCAGCAGTTACGGGACAGGGAGTCAGCCCCAGCATTTT
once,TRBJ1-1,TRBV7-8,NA,CASSPSRGEAFF,TGTGCCAGCAGTCCTTCCCGGGGTGAAGCTTTCTTT
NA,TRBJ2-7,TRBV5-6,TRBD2,CASTYSGGGRATYEQYF,TGTGCCAGCACCTATTCGGGTGGCGGGAGGGCCACCTACGAGCAGTACTTC
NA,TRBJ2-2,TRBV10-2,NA,CASSDVNTGELFF,TGCGCCAGCAGTGACGTGAACACCGGGGAGCTGTTTTTT
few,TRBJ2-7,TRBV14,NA,CASSQVFASEQYF,TGTGCCAGCAGCCAAGTCTTCGCGTCCGAGCAGTACTTC
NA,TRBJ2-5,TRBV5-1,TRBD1,CASSSSTGGETQYF,TGCGCCAGCAGCTCCTCGACAGGGGGAGAGACCCAGTACTTC
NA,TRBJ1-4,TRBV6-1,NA,CATGVGQLNEKLFF,TGTGCCACGGGGGTCGGACAGCTTAATGAAAAACTGTTTTTT
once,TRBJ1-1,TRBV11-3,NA,CASSLSEGSTFMNTEAFF,TGTGCCAGCAGCCTCTCGGAGGGTTCGACCTTCATGAACACTGAAGCTTTCTTT
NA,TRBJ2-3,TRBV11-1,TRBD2,CASSPRGVTDTQYF,TGTGCCAGCAGCCCCCGGGGGGTCACAGATACGCAGTATTTT
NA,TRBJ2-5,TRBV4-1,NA,CASSQNPGDPKTQYF,TGCGCCAGCAGCCAAAACCCAGGGGATCCCAAGACCCAGTACTTC